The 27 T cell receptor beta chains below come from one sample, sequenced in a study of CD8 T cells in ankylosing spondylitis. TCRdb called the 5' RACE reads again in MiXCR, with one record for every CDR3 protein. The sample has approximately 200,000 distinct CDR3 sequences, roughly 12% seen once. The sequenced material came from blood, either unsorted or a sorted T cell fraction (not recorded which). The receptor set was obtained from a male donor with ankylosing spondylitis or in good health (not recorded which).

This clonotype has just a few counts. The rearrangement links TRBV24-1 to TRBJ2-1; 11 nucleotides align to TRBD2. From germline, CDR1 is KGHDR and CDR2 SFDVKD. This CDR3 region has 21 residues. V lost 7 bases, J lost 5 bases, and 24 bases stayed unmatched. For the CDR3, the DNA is TGTGCCACCAGATGGGATAGCGGGAGGGCCAAAGAGTCCGCGTTCGACAATGAGCAGTTCTTC. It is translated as CATRWDSGRAKESAFDNEQFF.

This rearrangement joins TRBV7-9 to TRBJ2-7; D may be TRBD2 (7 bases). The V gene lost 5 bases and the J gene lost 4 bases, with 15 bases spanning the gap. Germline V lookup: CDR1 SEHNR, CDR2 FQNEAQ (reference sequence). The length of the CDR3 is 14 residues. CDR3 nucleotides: TGTGCCAGCAGCGACCTGAGGGGGGGTTACGAGCAGTACTTC. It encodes CASSDLRGGYEQYF.

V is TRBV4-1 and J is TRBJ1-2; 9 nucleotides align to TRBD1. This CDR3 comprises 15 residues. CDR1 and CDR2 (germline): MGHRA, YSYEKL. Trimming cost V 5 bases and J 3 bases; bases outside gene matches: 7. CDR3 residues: CASSVWDREDYGYTF. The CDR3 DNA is TGCGCCAGCAGCGTTTGGGACAGGGAAGACTATGGCTACACCTTC.

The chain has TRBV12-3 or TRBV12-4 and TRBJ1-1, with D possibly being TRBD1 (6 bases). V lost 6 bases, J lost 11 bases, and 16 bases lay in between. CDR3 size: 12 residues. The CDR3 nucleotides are TGTGCCAGCAGCCCGACAGGTCCCTCCGCTTTCTTT. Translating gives CASSPTGPSAFF.

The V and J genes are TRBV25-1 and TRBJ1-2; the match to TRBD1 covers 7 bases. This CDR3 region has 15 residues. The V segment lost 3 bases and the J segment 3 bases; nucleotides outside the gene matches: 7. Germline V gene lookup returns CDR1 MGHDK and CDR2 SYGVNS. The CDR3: CASSDRYRGDYGYTF. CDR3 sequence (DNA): TGTGCCAGCAGTGACAGATACAGGGGCGACTATGGCTACACCTTC.

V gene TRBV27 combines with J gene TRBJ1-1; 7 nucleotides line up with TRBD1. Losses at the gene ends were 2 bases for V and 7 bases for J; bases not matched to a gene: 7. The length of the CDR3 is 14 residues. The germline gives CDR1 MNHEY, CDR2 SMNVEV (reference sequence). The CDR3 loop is CASSLGSGTVEAFF. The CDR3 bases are TGTGCCAGCAGTTTAGGCTCCGGGACAGTTGAAGCTTTCTTT.

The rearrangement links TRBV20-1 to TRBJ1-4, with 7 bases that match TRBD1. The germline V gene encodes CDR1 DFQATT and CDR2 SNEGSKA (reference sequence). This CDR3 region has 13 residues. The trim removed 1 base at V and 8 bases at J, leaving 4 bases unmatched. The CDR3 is CSARVGGVEKLFF. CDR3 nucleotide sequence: TGCAGTGCTAGAGTAGGGGGCGTAGAAAAACTGTTTTTT.

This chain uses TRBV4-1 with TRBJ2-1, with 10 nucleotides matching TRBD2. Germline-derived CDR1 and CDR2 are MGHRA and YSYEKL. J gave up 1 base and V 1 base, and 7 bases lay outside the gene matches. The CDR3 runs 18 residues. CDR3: CASSQGRSGGASYNEQFF. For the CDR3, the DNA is TGCGCCAGCAGCCAAGGGCGCAGCGGGGGGGCTTCCTACAATGAGCAGTTCTTC.

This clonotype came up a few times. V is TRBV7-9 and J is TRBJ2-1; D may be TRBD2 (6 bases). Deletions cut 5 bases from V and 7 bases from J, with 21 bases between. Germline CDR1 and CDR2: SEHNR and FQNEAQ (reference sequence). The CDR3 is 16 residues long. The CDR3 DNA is TGTGCCAGCAGCCCTGGGGACTGGCCCTACCTTAATGAGCAGTTCTTC. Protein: CASSPGDWPYLNEQFF.

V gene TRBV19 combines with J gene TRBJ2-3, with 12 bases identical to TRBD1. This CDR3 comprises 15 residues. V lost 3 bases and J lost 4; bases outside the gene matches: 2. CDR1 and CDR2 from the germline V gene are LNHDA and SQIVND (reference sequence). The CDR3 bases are TGTGCCAGTAGTATGGGACAGGGGGCTGCAGATACGCAGTATTTT. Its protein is CASSMGQGAADTQYF.

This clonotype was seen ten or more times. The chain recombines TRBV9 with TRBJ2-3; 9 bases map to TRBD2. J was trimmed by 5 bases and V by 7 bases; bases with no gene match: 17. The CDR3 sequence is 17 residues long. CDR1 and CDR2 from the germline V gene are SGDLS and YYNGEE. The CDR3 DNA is TGTGCCAGCTCGTTGGGTTCGGGCGGGGGGGCAAAAGATACGCAGTATTTT. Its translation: CASSLGSGGGAKDTQYF.

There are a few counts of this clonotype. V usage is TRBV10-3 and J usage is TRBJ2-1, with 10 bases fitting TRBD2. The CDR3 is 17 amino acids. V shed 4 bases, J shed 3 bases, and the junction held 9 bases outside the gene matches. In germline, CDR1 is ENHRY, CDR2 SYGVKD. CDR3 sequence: CAISGKAGGPLYNEQFF. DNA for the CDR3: TGTGCCATCAGTGGAAAAGCGGGAGGGCCACTCTACAATGAGCAGTTCTTC.

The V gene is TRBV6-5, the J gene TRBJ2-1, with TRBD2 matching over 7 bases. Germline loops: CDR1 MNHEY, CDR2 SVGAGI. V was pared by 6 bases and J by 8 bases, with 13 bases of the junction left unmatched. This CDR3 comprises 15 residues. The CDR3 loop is CASRLLGGSPDEQFF. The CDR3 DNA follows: TGTGCCAGCAGATTATTAGGCGGGAGTCCGGATGAGCAGTTCTTC.

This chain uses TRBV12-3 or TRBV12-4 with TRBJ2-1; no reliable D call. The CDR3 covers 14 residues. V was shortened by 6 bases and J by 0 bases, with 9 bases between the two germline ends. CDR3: CASRGLNSYNEQFF. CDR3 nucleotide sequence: TGTGCCAGCAGGGGATTAAACTCCTACAATGAGCAGTTCTTC.

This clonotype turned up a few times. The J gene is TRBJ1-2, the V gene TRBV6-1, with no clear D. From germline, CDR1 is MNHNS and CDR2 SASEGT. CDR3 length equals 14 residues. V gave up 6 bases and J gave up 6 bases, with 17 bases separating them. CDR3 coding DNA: TGTGCCAGCAGCGCTTGGCAGAGCGGGGATGGCTACACCTTC. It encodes CASSAWQSGDGYTF.

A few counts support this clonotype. CDR3 sequence: CASSVDGSQPEQFF. In DNA form, the CDR3 reads TGTGCCAGCAGCGTAGACGGGAGTCAACCCGAGCAGTTCTTC. The chain employs TRBV9 and TRBJ2-1; perhaps TRBD2 as D (6 bases). V lost 0 bases to trimming and J lost 10 bases, with 14 bases between them. CDR3 length equals 14 residues. The germline V gene encodes CDR1 SGDLS and CDR2 YYNGEE.

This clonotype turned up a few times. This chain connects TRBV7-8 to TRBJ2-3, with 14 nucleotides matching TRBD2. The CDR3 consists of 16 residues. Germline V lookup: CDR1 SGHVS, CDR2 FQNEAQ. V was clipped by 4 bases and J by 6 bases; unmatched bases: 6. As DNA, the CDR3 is TGTGCCAGCAGCTGGGGACTAGCGGGAGATATGGATACGCAGTATTTT. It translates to CASSWGLAGDMDTQYF.

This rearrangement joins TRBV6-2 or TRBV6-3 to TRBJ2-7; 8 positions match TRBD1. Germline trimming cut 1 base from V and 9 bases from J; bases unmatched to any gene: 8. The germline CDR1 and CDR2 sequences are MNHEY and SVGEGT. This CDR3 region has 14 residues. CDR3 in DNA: TGTGCCAGCAGTTACTTACCGGGACAGGATGCGCAGTACTTC. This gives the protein CASSYLPGQDAQYF.

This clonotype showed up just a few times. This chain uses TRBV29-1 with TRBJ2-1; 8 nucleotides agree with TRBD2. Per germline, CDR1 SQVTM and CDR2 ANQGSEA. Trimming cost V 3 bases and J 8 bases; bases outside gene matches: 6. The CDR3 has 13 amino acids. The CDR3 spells CSVDRAGGDEQFF. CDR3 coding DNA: TGCAGCGTTGATAGGGCGGGAGGAGATGAGCAGTTCTTC.

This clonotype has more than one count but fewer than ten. The CDR3 loop is CAMASGGVTDTQYF. CDR3 sequence (DNA): TGTGCCATGGCTAGCGGGGGTGTCACAGATACGCAGTATTTT. The chain recombines TRBV10-3 with TRBJ2-3, with 10 nucleotides matching TRBD2. The length of the CDR3 is 14 residues. J lost 2 bases, V lost 9 bases, and 5 bases had no gene match. From germline, CDR1 is ENHRY and CDR2 SYGVKD.

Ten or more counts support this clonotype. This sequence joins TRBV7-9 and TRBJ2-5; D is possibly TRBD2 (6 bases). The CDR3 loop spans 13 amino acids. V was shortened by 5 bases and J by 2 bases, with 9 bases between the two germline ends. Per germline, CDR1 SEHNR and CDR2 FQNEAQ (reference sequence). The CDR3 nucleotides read TGTGCCAGCAGCCCCGGAGGGCAAGAGACCCAGTACTTC. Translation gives CASSPGGQETQYF.

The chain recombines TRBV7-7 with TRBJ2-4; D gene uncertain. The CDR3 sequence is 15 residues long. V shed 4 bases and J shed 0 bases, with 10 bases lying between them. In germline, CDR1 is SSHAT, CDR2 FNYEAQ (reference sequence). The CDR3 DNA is TGTGCCAGCAGCTCCTATCCTCTAGCCAAAAACATTCAGTACTTC. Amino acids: CASSSYPLAKNIQYF. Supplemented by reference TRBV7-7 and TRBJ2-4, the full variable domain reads GAGVSQSPRYKVTKRGQDVTLRCDPISSHATLYWYQQALGQGPEFLTYFNYEAQPDKSGLPSDRFSAERPEGSISTLTIQRTEQRDSAMYRCASSSYPLAKNIQYFGAGTRLSVL.

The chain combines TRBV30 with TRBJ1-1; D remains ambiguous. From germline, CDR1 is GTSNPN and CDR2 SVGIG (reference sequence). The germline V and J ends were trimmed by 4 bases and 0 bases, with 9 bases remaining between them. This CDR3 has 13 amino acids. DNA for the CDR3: TGTGCCTGGATAAATAGGATGAACACTGAAGCTTTCTTT. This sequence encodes CAWINRMNTEAFF.

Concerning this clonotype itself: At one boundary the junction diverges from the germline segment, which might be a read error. Written as DNA, the CDR3 is TGTGCCAGCAGCTTAAATAGCGGGGGGTCGAACACCGGGGTGCTGTTTTTT. This encodes CASSLNSGGSNTGVLFF. V and J are TRBV7-9 and TRBJ2-2; 10 bases agree with TRBD2. This CDR3 is built from 17 residues. Germline lookup yields CDR1 SEHNR and CDR2 FQNEAQ (reference sequence).

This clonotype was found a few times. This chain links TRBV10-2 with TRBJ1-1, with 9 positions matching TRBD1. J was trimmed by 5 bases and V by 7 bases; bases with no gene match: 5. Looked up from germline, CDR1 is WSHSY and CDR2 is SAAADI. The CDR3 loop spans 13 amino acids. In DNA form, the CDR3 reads TGCGCCAGCACCACGACAGGGGGGACTGAAGCTTTCTTT. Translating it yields CASTTTGGTEAFF.

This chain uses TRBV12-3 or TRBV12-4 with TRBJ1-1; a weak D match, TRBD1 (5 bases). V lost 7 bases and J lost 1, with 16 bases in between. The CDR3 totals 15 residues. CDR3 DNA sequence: TGTGCCAGCACCCACCCCGGGGCAGCGAACACTGAAGCTTTCTTT. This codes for CASTHPGAANTEAFF.

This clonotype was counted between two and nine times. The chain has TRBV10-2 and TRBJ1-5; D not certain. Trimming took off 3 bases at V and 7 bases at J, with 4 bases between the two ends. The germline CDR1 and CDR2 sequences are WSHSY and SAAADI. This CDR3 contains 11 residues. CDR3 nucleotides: TGCGCCAGCAGTGAAGGGCAGCCCCAGCATTTT. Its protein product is CASSEGQPQHF.